The 26 T cell receptor beta chains below all came from one sample that was sequenced in a study of tissue T cells after allogeneic stem cell transplantation. Time point reported: mouse harvest day 14 after allogeneic transplant. The graft held 10^6 splenic CD5+ T cells and 10^7 T-cell-depleted bone marrow cells. Libraries were prepared by immunoSEQ multiplex PCR; TCRdb keeps only in-frame clonotypes and omits some of them. Altogether thousands of clones are present, less than 45% being singletons, with the ten largest covering approximately 3.3%. The specimen sequenced was skin. These receptors were collected from a female BALB/c mouse given C57BL/6 T cells with graft-versus-host disease after an allogeneic hematopoietic cell transplant.

Remarks on this clone: Gene names are the mouse ones. The CDR3 end lies 1 residue beyond the end of the read and is filled in from the germline J gene. The rearrangement links TRBV13-1 to TRBJ2-7; D is unclear. This CDR3 contains 12 residues. Looked up from germline, CDR1 is NSHNY and CDR2 is SYGAGN. V shed 1 base and J shed 3 bases, with 5 bases lying between them. CDR3 bases read: TGTGCCAGCAGTGATAACATCTATGAACAGTAC. Translation: CASSDNIYEQY. The whole CDR3 sequence is CASSDNIYEQYF.

This clone has only a few counts. Gene names and germline refer to mouse. The read halts 1 residue ahead of the CDR3 end, with the missing end drawn from the germline J gene. The chain carries TRBV26 and TRBJ1-1, with 7 bases aligning to TRBD1. The junction had 1 base not matched to a gene; V was cut back by 6 bases and J by 0 bases. CDR3 length equals 13 residues. Germline V gives CDR1 KGHPV, CDR2 FQNQEV (reference sequence). Incomplete CDR3 DNA: TGTGCCAGCAGAGGACAGGCAAACACAGAAGTCTTC. Translating gives CASRGQANTEVF. The whole CDR3 sequence reads CASRGQANTEVFF.

This clone is classed as medium-sized. Germline and genes: mouse. The read ends 1 residue before the CDR3 terminus; that terminus is restored from the germline J gene. V gene TRBV23 combines with J gene TRBJ2-1; the table's D call of TRBD2 was not tested on the DNA. The CDR3 is 14 amino acids. The germline CDR1 and CDR2 sequences are KGHTA and FQNQQP. CDR3 DNA (partial): TGCTCCAGCAGGAGACTGGGGGCCTATGCTGAGCAGTTC. Translation: CSSRRLGAYAEQF. The CDR3, in full, reads CSSRRLGAYAEQFF.

A remark on this clone: Gene names refer to mouse genes. The read ends 1 residue early relative to the CDR3; the germline J gene fills the gap. The rearrangement uses TRBV26 and TRBJ2-5; 9 bases are shared with TRBD1. The germline gives CDR1 KGHPV, CDR2 FQNQEV (reference sequence). V shed 4 bases, J shed 6 bases, and the junction held 5 bases outside the gene matches. The CDR3 has 14 residues. The chain's CDR3 is CASSPGTGWDTQYF. CDR3 bases read: TGTGCCAGCAGTCCCGGGACAGGGTGGGACACCCAGTAC.

Points on this clone: The listed genes are named as in mouse. CDR3 in amino acids: CSSSRLGDSYEQYF. The CDR3 DNA, read in part, is TGCTCCAGCAGTCGTCTGGGGGACTCCTATGAACAGTAC. The V call is TRBV23, the J call TRBJ2-7; TRBD2, the table's D call, was not compared with the DNA. The read halts 1 residue ahead of the CDR3 end, with the missing end drawn from the germline J gene. This CDR3 spans 14 amino acids. The germline CDR1 and CDR2 sequences are KGHTA and FQNQQP.

This clone was detected only a few times. The gene names given are mouse names. The read halts 1 residue ahead of the CDR3 end, with the missing end drawn from the germline J gene. The chain uses TRBV26 and TRBJ2-1, with a possible D match to TRBD1 (6 bases). This CDR3 comprises 11 residues. V lost 5 bases to trimming and J lost 7 bases, with 6 bases between them. Germline CDR1 KGHPV, CDR2 FQNQEV (reference sequence). CDR3 in amino acids: CASSTGAEQFF. The DNA read from the CDR3 is TGTGCCAGCAGTACAGGGGCTGAGCAGTTC. The full variable domain, with the rest looked up from reference TRBV26 and TRBJ2-1, is NSKVIQTPRYLVKGQGQKAKMRCIPEKGHPVVFWYQQNKNNEFKFLINFQNQEVLQQIDMTEKRFSAECPSNSPCSLEIQSSEAGDSALYLCASSTGAEQFFGPGTRLTVL.

About this clone itself: Germline and genes: mouse. From the germline J gene comes the end of the CDR3, since the read stops 1 residue before it. The chain combines TRBV26 with TRBJ2-3; no clear D gene. Germline CDR1 KGHPV, CDR2 FQNQEV (reference sequence). V shed 4 bases and J shed 0 bases, with 5 bases lying between them. The CDR3 covers 13 residues. CDR3: CASSRYSAETLYF. CDR3 DNA, as far as it was read: TGTGCCAGCAGTCGCTATAGTGCAGAAACGCTGTAT.

This clone came up a few times. Gene names refer to mouse genes. From the germline J gene comes the end of the CDR3, since the read stops 1 residue before it. The genes are TRBV26 and TRBJ2-1; no definite D call. Germline V gives CDR1 KGHPV, CDR2 FQNQEV (reference sequence). V was trimmed by 5 bases and J by 4 bases, leaving 6 bases between them. The CDR3 sequence is 12 residues long. The covered CDR3 bases are TGTGCCAGCAGTAGAGGGTATGCTGAGCAGTTC. This translates into CASSRGYAEQF. The full-length CDR3 reads as CASSRGYAEQFF.

As to this clone: All gene names here are mouse names. CDR3 DNA (partial): TGTGCCAGCAGCCTACAGGGGTCAAACACAGAAGTCTTC. Protein sequence: CASSLQGSNTEVF. The entire CDR3 protein reads CASSLQGSNTEVFF. The chain employs TRBV3 and TRBJ1-1; 7 bases match TRBD1. From the germline J gene comes the end of the CDR3, since the read stops 1 residue before it. V shed 5 bases, J shed 0 bases, and the junction held 3 bases outside the gene matches. CDR3 length: 14 amino acids. Germline CDR1 reads SNHLY; CDR2 reads FYNGKV (reference sequence).

Details on this clone: Genes and germline are mouse. The read gets to within 1 residue of the CDR3 end, and the germline J gene fills in the rest. This rearrangement joins TRBV12-2 to TRBJ2-5, with D possibly being TRBD1 or TRBD2 (5 bases each). CDR3 length: 13 residues. Trimming shortened V by 0 bases and J by 5 bases, and 8 bases separated the two germline ends. The germline gives CDR1 SGHLS, CDR2 HYDKME. CDR3 DNA (partial): TGTGCCAGCTCTCTCGGTGGGGCAGACACCCAGTAC. Translating gives CASSLGGADTQY. Given in full, the CDR3 is CASSLGGADTQYF. Complete variable domain (other parts from reference TRBV12-2 and TRBJ2-5): NSGVVQSPRYIIKGKGERSILKCIPISGHLSVAWYQQTQGQELKFFIQHYDKMERDKGNLPSRFSVQQFDDYHSEMNMSALELEDSAVYFCASSLGGADTQYFGPGTRLLVL.

On this clone: Gene names are the mouse ones. The read stops 1 residue short of the end of the CDR3; the missing end is completed from the germline J gene. The chain joins TRBV2 to TRBJ1-4, with a possible D match to TRBD1 (6 bases). Trimming took 2 bases from V and 0 from J, leaving 7 bases between them. Looked up from germline, CDR1 is LGHNA and CDR2 is YSYQKL. The CDR3 has 15 residues. The CDR3 DNA, read in part, is TGTGCCAGCAGCCAAACAGGGATTTCCAACGAAAGATTATTT. This translates into CASSQTGISNERLF. The CDR3 reads in full as CASSQTGISNERLFF.

This clone was seen a handful of times. Gene names refer to mouse genes. The read ends 1 residue early relative to the CDR3; the germline J gene fills the gap. The J gene is TRBJ2-4, the V gene TRBV26; TRBD2 aligns across 12 bases. The trim removed 2 bases at V and 5 bases at J, leaving 2 bases unmatched. Germline CDR1 KGHPV, CDR2 FQNQEV (reference sequence). This CDR3 is built from 15 residues. The CDR3 loop is CASSLDWGGGNTLYF. The DNA read from the CDR3 is TGTGCCAGCAGTCTGGACTGGGGGGGCGGAAACACCTTGTAC.

Notes on this clone: Mouse names are used for the genes. Read data end 1 residue before the CDR3 end; the end is taken from the germline J gene. The chain couples TRBV26 to TRBJ2-3; D is unclear. CDR3 length: 13 amino acids. Germline V gene lookup returns CDR1 KGHPV and CDR2 FQNQEV (reference sequence). Trimming pared 6 bases from V and 0 bases from J, leaving 7 bases between. CDR3 DNA (partial): TGTGCCAGCAGAGGCAATAGTGCAGAAACGCTGTAT. It yields the protein CASRGNSAETLY. The entire CDR3 sequence reads CASRGNSAETLYF.

A note on this clone: Genes and germline come from the mouse. Coverage ceases 1 residue before the CDR3 finishes, and the germline J gene fills in the end. V usage is TRBV3 and J usage is TRBJ2-5; D gene ambiguous. The CDR3 has 11 residues. V shed 4 bases and J shed 5 bases, with 4 bases lying between them. From germline, CDR1 is SNHLY and CDR2 FYNGKV (reference sequence). Incomplete CDR3 DNA: TGTGCCAGCAGCTCTCCAGACACCCAGTAC. This sequence encodes CASSSPDTQY. The entire CDR3 reads CASSSPDTQYF.

Remarks on this clone: These gene names are mouse names. The read finishes 1 residue shy of the CDR3 end, and the germline J gene is used to complete it. The V and J genes are TRBV3 and TRBJ1-2; 8 bases fit TRBD1. This CDR3 region has 14 residues. The V gene end was trimmed by 5 bases and the J gene end by 2 bases; junction bases not matched to a gene: 4. Germline assignment: CDR1 SNHLY and CDR2 FYNGKV (reference sequence). The CDR3 is CASSIRQGNSDYTF. CDR3 DNA (partial): TGTGCCAGCAGCATCCGACAGGGGAACTCCGACTACACC.

This clone ranks as large. Mouse gene names and germline throughout. The CDR3 sequence: CASSLSDANSDYTF. CDR3 bases read: TGTGCCAGCAGTCTGTCAGATGCAAACTCCGACTACACC. V usage is TRBV26 and J usage is TRBJ1-2; no reliable D call. The read halts 1 residue ahead of the CDR3 end, with the missing end drawn from the germline J gene. V gave up 0 bases and J gave up 0 bases, with 5 bases separating them. Germline V CDR1 and CDR2: KGHPV, FQNQEV (reference sequence). This CDR3 has 14 residues.

Of note for this clone: Gene names refer to mouse genes. The read finishes 1 residue shy of the CDR3 end, and the germline J gene is used to complete it. The gene calls are TRBV5 and TRBJ1-1; possible D gene TRBD1, 6 bases. The V end was cut by 0 bases, the J end by 8 bases, with 13 bases between. This CDR3 has 14 amino acids. CDR1 and CDR2 from the germline V gene are LGHNA and YNLKQL (reference sequence). The CDR3 DNA, read in part, is TGTGCCAGCAGCCAAGAGAGGGGGGGCGAGGAAGTCTTC. Translation gives CASSQERGGEEVF. The full-length CDR3 reads as CASSQERGGEEVFF.

A note on this clone: Mouse gene names and germline throughout. The read finishes 1 residue shy of the CDR3 end, and the germline J gene is used to complete it. The rearrangement links TRBV23 to TRBJ2-5; the DNA was not compared with TRBD2, the D call given in the table. The CDR3 runs 14 residues. CDR1 and CDR2 from the germline V gene are KGHTA and FQNQQP. CDR3 amino acids: CSSRDWGGQDTQYF. CDR3 DNA, as far as it was read: TGCTCCAGCAGAGACTGGGGGGGCCAAGACACCCAGTAC. Together with reference TRBV23 and TRBJ2-5, the CDR3 gives the full variable domain: DAAVTQKPRYLIKMKGQEAEMKCIPEKGHTAVFWYQQKQSKELKFLIYFQNQQPLDQIDMVKERFSAVCPSSSLCSLGIRTCEAEDSALYLCSSRDWGGQDTQYFGPGTRLLVL.

Notes on this clone: Gene names are mouse gene names. The CDR3 end falls 1 residue outside the read, so it is completed with the germline J gene. This rearrangement joins TRBV13-3 to TRBJ1-3, with TRBD1 identical over 7 bases. V shed 3 bases, J shed 4 bases, and the junction held 4 bases outside the gene matches. This CDR3 spans 14 amino acids. Per germline, CDR1 NNHDY and CDR2 SYVADS. The CDR3 loop is CASSGGQEGNTLYF. CDR3 DNA (partial): TGTGCCAGCAGTGGAGGACAGGAGGGAAATACGCTCTAT.

A remark on this clone: Mouse gene names and germline throughout. The sequenced fragment ends 1 residue before the CDR3 boundary, so the rest is inferred from the germline J gene. The V and J genes are TRBV26 and TRBJ2-7, with 7 nucleotides matching TRBD1. V shed 6 bases, J shed 0 bases, and the junction held 5 bases outside the gene matches. CDR3 length equals 14 residues. Per the germline V gene, CDR1 is KGHPV and CDR2 is FQNQEV (reference sequence). The sequenced part of the CDR3 DNA is TGTGCCAGCAGGCGCCGGGACAGCTCCTATGAACAGTAC. Amino acid sequence: CASRRRDSSYEQY. The CDR3 in its entirety is CASRRRDSSYEQYF.

This clone is deemed medium-sized. Gene names and germline refer to mouse. From the germline J gene comes the end of the CDR3, since the read stops 1 residue before it. The chain employs TRBV26 and TRBJ1-2; possible D gene TRBD1, 6 bases. This CDR3 comprises 14 residues. Looked up from germline, CDR1 is KGHPV and CDR2 is FQNQEV (reference sequence). V was shortened by 4 bases and J by 0 bases, with 9 bases between the two germline ends. The sequenced CDR3 bases are TGTGCCAGCAGTCCCGGGACAACAAACTCCGACTACACC. Protein: CASSPGTTNSDYT. The entire CDR3 sequence reads CASSPGTTNSDYTF.

Judged by abundance, this clone is medium-sized. The gene names given are mouse names. Coverage ceases 1 residue before the CDR3 finishes, and the germline J gene fills in the end. V usage is TRBV26 and J usage is TRBJ2-5; a possible D gene is TRBD1 (5 bases). CDR3 size: 14 residues. V lost 0 bases and J 3 bases, leaving 7 bases between the germline ends. Germline-derived CDR1 and CDR2 are KGHPV and FQNQEV (reference sequence). The CDR3 protein is CASSLSAGQDTQYF. The covered CDR3 bases are TGTGCCAGCAGTCTGTCGGCAGGGCAAGACACCCAGTAC.

By frequency in the sample, this clone is medium-sized. Here the gene names and germline are mouse. The CDR3 end is not reached by the read, which stops 1 residue before it; the germline J gene fills it in. V and J are TRBV1 and TRBJ2-4; D is ambiguous. The V end was cut by 1 base, the J end by 0 bases, with 5 bases between. Germline V gene lookup returns CDR1 NSQYPW and CDR2 LRSPGD (reference sequence). There are 14 residues in the CDR3. The sequenced part of the CDR3 DNA is TGCACCTGCAGTGCAGGGGTTAGTCAAAACACCTTGTAC. Protein sequence: CTCSAGVSQNTLY. The full CDR3 protein is CTCSAGVSQNTLYF.

This clone is medium-sized in the sample. Gene and germline names: mouse. The missing CDR3 end, 1 residue past where the read stops, is filled in from the germline J gene. The V and J genes are TRBV5 and TRBJ1-4; 7 bases fit TRBD1. V lost 0 bases and J lost 6; bases outside the gene matches: 1. Germline V gives CDR1 LGHNA, CDR2 YNLKQL (reference sequence). The CDR3 is 14 residues long. The chain's CDR3 is CASSQDGTDERLFF. Partial CDR3 DNA: TGTGCCAGCAGCCAAGACGGGACAGACGAAAGATTATTT.

Remarks on this clone: Gene names are the mouse ones. The read ends 1 residue early relative to the CDR3; the germline J gene fills the gap. The V call is TRBV13-3, the J call TRBJ1-6; possibly TRBD1 for D (6 bases). TRBJ1-6 is known as an ORF, though its function is uncertain. From germline, CDR1 is NNHDY and CDR2 SYVADS. The V and J ends lost 3 bases and 7 bases respectively, with 8 bases between them. This CDR3 comprises 13 residues. CDR3 bases read: TGTGCCAGCAGTGCGCAGGGGAATTCGCCCCTCTAC. Translating it yields CASSAQGNSPLY. The full CDR3 sequence reads CASSAQGNSPLYF.

On this clone itself: Mouse gene names and germline throughout. The DNA ends 1 residue before the CDR3 does, and the rest of the CDR3 is filled in from the germline J gene. The chain joins TRBV3 to TRBJ1-3, with 7 bases that match TRBD1. J lost 2 bases, V lost 5 bases, and 3 bases had no gene match. Germline V gene lookup returns CDR1 SNHLY and CDR2 FYNGKV (reference sequence). The CDR3 totals 14 residues. CDR3 protein: CASSIGTAGNTLYF. The covered CDR3 bases are TGTGCCAGCAGCATAGGGACAGCTGGAAATACGCTCTAT.